These 17 T cell receptor beta chains originate from one sample sequenced in a study of PD-1 blockade in classical Hodgkin lymphoma. The repertoire was sequenced with immunoSEQ multiplex PCR; TCRdb's copy has only in-frame clones and lacks some. The table lists around 93,000 clones, roughly 73% of them singletons, with about 9.4% in the top ten. Described time point: cycle 4 day 1 (C4D1), after five to seven weeks of nivolumab. Each patient relapsed following autologous stem cell transplantation, and prior brentuximab vedotin exposure differed. Sample: peripheral blood mononuclear cells (PBMCs), taken before the fourth cycle of nivolumab. The receptors stem from a human donor with classical Hodgkin lymphoma.

This clone was picked up many times. The rearrangement links TRBV5-8 to TRBJ1-4; 8 nucleotides match TRBD1. Looked up from germline, CDR1 is SGHTS and CDR2 is YDEGEE. The J segment lost 5 bases and the V segment lost 4 bases, leaving 7 bases of the junction unmatched. This CDR3 region has 15 residues. CDR3 region: CASSTWTGPNEKLFF. The CDR3, as DNA: TGTGCCAGCAGCACATGGACAGGGCCGAATGAAAAACTGTTTTTT.

This chain joins TRBV6-5 and TRBJ2-7; 8 bases align to TRBD2. Trimming cost V 5 bases and J 2 bases; bases outside gene matches: 8. The CDR3 length is 15 residues. CDR1 MNHEY and CDR2 SVGAGI come from the germline V gene. The CDR3 coding sequence is TGTGCCAGCAGTGCCTCCGATAGCGGGGCCTACGAGCAGTACTTC. This sequence encodes CASSASDSGAYEQYF.

The rearrangement links TRBV5-1 to TRBJ2-5; 7 bases are shared with TRBD2. J gave up 4 bases and V 9 bases, and 12 bases lay outside the gene matches. Germline V gene lookup returns CDR1 SGHRS and CDR2 YFSETQ. The CDR3 loop spans 14 amino acids. The CDR3 region is CANSSGRDRETQYF. The CDR3 DNA reads TGCGCCAACTCTAGCGGAAGGGATCGAGAGACCCAGTACTTC. The whole variable domain, filled in from reference TRBV5-1 and TRBJ2-5, reads KAGVTQTPRYLIKTRGQQVTLSCSPISGHRSVSWYQQTPGQGLQFLFEYFSETQRNKGNFPGRFSGRQFSNSRSEMNVSTLELGDSALYLCANSSGRDRETQYFGPGTRLLVL.

There are a few counts of this clone. CDR3 DNA sequence: TGTGCCATCAGTGAGTCAGAAGAGAGCAATCAGCCCCAGCATTTT. Residues: CAISESEESNQPQHF. The chain carries TRBV10-3 and TRBJ1-5, with D uncertain. The germline V gene has CDR1 ENHRY and CDR2 SYGVKD. V gave up 0 bases and J gave up 1 base, with 7 bases separating them. There are 15 residues in the CDR3.

This chain joins TRBV5-1 and TRBJ1-2, with a weak D call TRBD1 (6 bases). This CDR3 has 15 residues. V lost 4 bases to trimming and J lost 4 bases, with 17 bases between them. Germline values: CDR1 SGHRS, CDR2 YFSETQ. Here the CDR3 DNA reads TGCGCCAGCAGCCCTGGTATGAACAGGGCCTATGGCTACACCTTC. Translation: CASSPGMNRAYGYTF. The entire variable domain, with the rest obtained from reference TRBV5-1 and TRBJ1-2, is as follows: KAGVTQTPRYLIKTRGQQVTLSCSPISGHRSVSWYQQTPGQGLQFLFEYFSETQRNKGNFPGRFSGRQFSNSRSEMNVSTLELGDSALYLCASSPGMNRAYGYTFGSGTRLTVV.

The genes are TRBV7-2 and TRBJ2-3; D not resolved. Between the trimmed V and J ends, which lost 3 bases and 3 bases, there was a span of 13 bases. CDR3 length equals 15 residues. Germline CDR1 and CDR2: SGHTA and FQGNSA. The DNA for the CDR3 is TGTGCCAGCAGCTTTAAGGGTTTGATGACAGATACGCAGTATTTT. Its protein is CASSFKGLMTDTQYF. The entire variable domain, with the rest obtained from reference TRBV7-2 and TRBJ2-3, is as follows: GAGVSQSPSNKVTEKGKDVELRCDPISGHTALYWYRQSLGQGLEFLIYFQGNSAPDKSGLPSDRFSAERTGGSVSTLTIQRTQQEDSAVYLCASSFKGLMTDTQYFGPGTRLTVL.

The J gene is TRBJ2-1, the V gene TRBV20-1; no firm D call. The CDR3 runs 11 residues. Per germline, CDR1 DFQATT and CDR2 SNEGSKA (reference sequence). Trimming shortened V by 4 bases and J by 3 bases, and 4 bases separated the two germline ends. CDR3 in amino acids: CSAKLYNEQFF. The DNA for the CDR3 is TGCAGTGCTAAGCTCTACAATGAGCAGTTCTTC.

This chain joins TRBV2 and TRBJ1-2; 9 positions agree with TRBD1. Per germline, CDR1 SNHLY and CDR2 FYNNEI. V lost 5 bases, J lost 5 bases, and 15 bases stayed unmatched. This CDR3 has 17 amino acids. CDR3 DNA sequence: TGTGCCAGCAGTAGGGGTCGATCGGGACAGGGTACGTATGGCTACACCTTC. Amino acid sequence: CASSRGRSGQGTYGYTF.

The chain recombines TRBV30 with TRBJ1-5; D may be TRBD1 (5 bases). The CDR3 extends over 15 amino acids. V was trimmed by 0 bases and J by 3 bases, leaving 12 bases between them. Germline V gene lookup returns CDR1 GTSNPN and CDR2 SVGIG (reference sequence). CDR3: CAWSVMGGVNQPQHF. DNA for the CDR3: TGTGCCTGGAGTGTAATGGGAGGGGTCAATCAGCCCCAGCATTTT.

This clone was detected only once. The chain joins TRBV7-9 to TRBJ2-7; D is unclear. CDR1 and CDR2 (germline): SEHNR, FQNEAQ (reference sequence). This CDR3 spans 13 amino acids. V lost 2 bases and J 2 bases, leaving 7 bases between the germline ends. Here the CDR3 DNA reads TGTGCCAGCAGCTTACCCAACACCTACGAGCAGTACTTC. Protein sequence: CASSLPNTYEQYF.

The rearrangement joins TRBV18 to TRBJ2-5, with 10 bases aligning to TRBD1. Gene TRBJ2-7 matches the end of the DNA better, so the J call may be wrong. This CDR3 contains 14 residues. Germline V CDR1 and CDR2: KGHSH, LQKENI. The CDR3 nucleotides are TGTGCCAGCAACCGGGACAGGGGTATCAACGAGCAGTACTTC. Amino acids: CASNRDRGINEQYF.

The gene calls are TRBV6-1 and TRBJ2-2; 8 bases are a match to TRBD1. Germline trimming cut 4 bases from V and 5 bases from J; bases unmatched to any gene: 6. The CDR3 sequence is 15 residues long. Germline lookup yields CDR1 MNHNS and CDR2 SASEGT. The CDR3 bases are TGTGCCAGCAGTGGACAGGGGCAGCTAACCGGGGAGCTGTTTTTT. Translating gives CASSGQGQLTGELFF.

This clone appeared a single time. The chain combines TRBV29-1 with TRBJ2-1, with D perhaps matching TRBD1 (5 bases). Trimming removed 2 bases at V and 5 bases at J, with 22 bases between. Germline V lookup: CDR1 SQVTM, CDR2 ANQGSEA. This CDR3 has 17 residues. Here the CDR3 DNA reads TGCAGCGTTGAACCGGCGAAGCCGCGCAGGGCAGACAATGAGCAGTTCTTC. This translates into CSVEPAKPRRADNEQFF.

The chain carries TRBV9 and TRBJ2-3, with D possibly being TRBD1 (7 bases). V gave up 3 bases and J gave up 6 bases, with 17 bases separating them. In germline, CDR1 is SGDLS, CDR2 YYNGEE. The CDR3 sequence is 15 residues long. CDR3 protein: CASSEDPTGRDTQYF. DNA of the CDR3: TGTGCCAGCAGCGAGGATCCGACAGGGAGGGATACGCAGTATTTT.

The rearrangement links TRBV19 to TRBJ2-3; TRBD2 matches 9 bases. Germline-derived CDR1 and CDR2 are LNHDA and SQIVND (reference sequence). The CDR3 consists of 17 residues. With 1 base clipped from V and 0 bases from J, the junction kept 5 bases outside the gene matches. This CDR3 is CASSIGIAGESTDTQYF. The CDR3 DNA sequence: TGTGCCAGTAGTATAGGGATAGCGGGGGAGAGCACAGATACGCAGTATTTT.

This clone was seen more than once but under ten times. The genes are TRBV7-3 and TRBJ2-7; TRBD1 agrees at 9 bases. CDR3 length: 15 amino acids. V was pared by 5 bases and J by 6 bases, with 11 bases of the junction left unmatched. Germline V lookup: CDR1 SGHTA, CDR2 FQGTGA. Here the CDR3 reads CASSQAGQGFGEQYF. The CDR3 region has the DNA TGTGCCAGCAGCCAGGCGGGACAGGGATTCGGCGAGCAGTACTTC.

The chain combines TRBV5-6 with TRBJ2-2; 7 bases agree with TRBD2. This CDR3 spans 15 amino acids. With 2 bases clipped from V and 6 bases from J, the junction kept 7 bases outside the gene matches. Germline assignment: CDR1 SGHDT and CDR2 YYEEEE. The CDR3 region has the DNA TGTGCCAGCAGCTTCTCCCCAGCGGGGTCCGGGGAGCTGTTTTTT. It translates to CASSFSPAGSGELFF.